This T cell receptor (beta chain) was recovered during a study of blood T cell repertoires in COVID-19 (TCRdb year 2020). Study-level background: Samples covering the acute and convalescent phases of COVID-19 were provided by collaborators in the United States, Italy and Spain. The prospective study material was composed of cDNA or gDNA derived from T cells, B-cell-depleted T cells, or PBMCs. Deeply sampled blood TCRbeta repertoires from subjects exposed to, actively infected with, or recovered from COVID-19 were included in the dataset. The repertoires were released in a freely available public database intended as a resource for research on the immune response to SARS-CoV-2. Samples came from the ongoing ImmuneRACE study (first 160 participants) plus 1,254 subjects from 6 global collaborators. Sample metadata almost always included a de-identified subject ID, COVID-19 status, age in years and sex. Where available, HLA class I and class II types were obtained from metadata supplied by the sample provider rather than from assay-based typing.

The immunoSEQ Assay, a bias-controlled multiplex PCR, was used to amplify TCRbeta CDR3 regions from genomic DNA. The study's own analysis went as follows. Within the assay, amplification of reference gene primers was used to estimate how many nucleated cells each sample contained. Sequence reads were collapsed and filtered to measure the absolute abundance of every unique TCRbeta CDR3 rearrangement. For each sample, productive Simpson clonality was calculated as the square root of Simpson's diversity index across productive rearrangements. TCRdb provides this immuneACCESS table in a form limited to in-frame rearrangements. Some clones are lacking; in checked studies, under half of them reflect an unresolved V gene, and why the rest are absent is not known. For V, J and clone size, that table is used; D and trimming come from the DNA. Across this sample there are about 210,000 clones, with around 80% seen only once. Of the sample, approximately 12% falls within the top ten clones.

Each collaborating institution followed its own protocols to collect whole blood in K2EDTA tubes. For TCRbeta analysis, collaborator samples were shipped as frozen whole blood, as isolated PBMCs, or as DNA extracted from either sample type. Per the germline V gene, MDHEN is the CDR1 and SYDVKM is the CDR2. The V end gives up 3 bases and the J end 3 bases, leaving 0 bases in the junction not matched to a gene. The CDR3 covers 14 residues, taking in both the cysteine and the phenylalanine. The DNA shown is the 42-base CDR3, in frame from base 1. The research as a whole found: How much clinical and demographic metadata was included differed by source and by participant, and the metadata was provided uncurated.

A remark on this clone: Its antigen is still unknown. Base qualities are not at hand, and no much larger clone is one base apart.

Sequencing was done on a sample of peripheral blood. This receptor chain uses TRBV28 and TRBJ2-1, with 9 bases matching TRBD1. The receptor comes from a woman aged 40 to 50 with acute or convalescent COVID-19. The nucleotide sequence is given as TGTGCCAGCAGTTTGACAGGGGGCTACAATGAGCAGTTCTTC. Its product reads: CASSLTGGYNEQFF.